This T cell receptor beta chain derives from a study of cytomegalovirus exposure and HLA in healthy donors. Study information: The early release's HLA-typed donors yielded 80 million to 95 million unique TCRs.

The CDR3 is made up of 15 amino acids. From germline, CDR1 is SEHNR and CDR2 FQNEAQ (reference sequence). V lost 1 base, J lost 2 bases, and 11 bases lay in between. The study ran its PCR with 60 Vbeta and 13 Jbeta primers. Using immunoSEQ multiplex PCR, the repertoire was profiled, and TCRdb retains in-frame clones only, with some absent. The repertoire consists of more than 95,000 clones, with 10% occurring once and the leading ten covering under 6%. This clonotype was obtained from a woman under 30 in good health and CMV-seropositive. Specimen: PBMCs. V is TRBV7-9 and J is TRBJ1-1, with D possibly TRBD1 on 5 matching bases. The CDR3 sequence: CASSLVGQGNTEAFF. The CDR3 DNA reads TGTGCCAGCAGCTTAGTAGGGCAGGGAAACACTGAAGCTTTCTTT.